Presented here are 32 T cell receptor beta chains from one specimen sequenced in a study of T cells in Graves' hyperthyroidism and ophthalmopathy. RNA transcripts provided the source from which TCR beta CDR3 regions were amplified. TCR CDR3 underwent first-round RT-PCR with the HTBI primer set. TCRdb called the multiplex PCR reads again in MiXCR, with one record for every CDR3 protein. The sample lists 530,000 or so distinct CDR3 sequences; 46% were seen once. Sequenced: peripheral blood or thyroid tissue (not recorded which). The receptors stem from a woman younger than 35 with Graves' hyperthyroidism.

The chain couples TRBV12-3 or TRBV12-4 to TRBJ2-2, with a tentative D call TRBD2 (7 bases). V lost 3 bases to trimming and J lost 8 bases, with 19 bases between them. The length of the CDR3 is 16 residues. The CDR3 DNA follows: TGTGCCAGCAGTTTTGGGGGGGCCTTTACACCGGGGGAGCTGTTTTTT. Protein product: CASSFGGAFTPGELFF.

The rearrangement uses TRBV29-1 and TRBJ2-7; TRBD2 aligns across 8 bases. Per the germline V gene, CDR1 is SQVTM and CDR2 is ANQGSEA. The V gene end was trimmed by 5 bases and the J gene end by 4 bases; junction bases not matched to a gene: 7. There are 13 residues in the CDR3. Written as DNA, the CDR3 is TGCAGCGTTTCAGCGGGAGAGGTGTACGAGCAGTACTTC. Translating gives CSVSAGEVYEQYF.

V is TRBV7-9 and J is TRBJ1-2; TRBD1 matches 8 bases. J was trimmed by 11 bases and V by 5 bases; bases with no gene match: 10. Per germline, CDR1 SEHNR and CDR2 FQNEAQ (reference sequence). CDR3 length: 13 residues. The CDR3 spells CASSLGGTGWYTF. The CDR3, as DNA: TGTGCCAGCAGCCTAGGGGGGACAGGATGGTACACCTTC.

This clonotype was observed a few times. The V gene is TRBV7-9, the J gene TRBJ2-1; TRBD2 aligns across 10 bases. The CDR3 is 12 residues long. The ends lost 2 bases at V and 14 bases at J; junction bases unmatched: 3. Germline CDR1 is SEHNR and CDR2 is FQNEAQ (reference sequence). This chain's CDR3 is CASSLLAGEKFF. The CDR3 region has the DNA TGTGCCAGCAGCTTACTAGCGGGAGAGAAGTTCTTC.

The CDR3 coding sequence is TGTGCCAGCAGCTTATTGCGGGACGGCGATTCACCCCTCCACTTT. Translating it yields CASSLLRDGDSPLHF. The rearrangement joins TRBV7-9 to TRBJ1-6; D perhaps matches TRBD1 (5 bases). V was cut by 2 bases and J by 8 bases, with 13 bases left in between. The CDR3 runs 15 residues. CDR1 is SEHNR, CDR2 FQNEAQ, per germline (reference sequence).

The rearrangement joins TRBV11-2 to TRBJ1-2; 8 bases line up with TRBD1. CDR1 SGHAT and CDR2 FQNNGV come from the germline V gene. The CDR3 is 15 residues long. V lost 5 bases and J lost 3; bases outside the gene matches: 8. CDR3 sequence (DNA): TGTGCCAGCAGCCCCGCCGGGACAGGAGACTATGGCTACACCTTC. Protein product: CASSPAGTGDYGYTF.

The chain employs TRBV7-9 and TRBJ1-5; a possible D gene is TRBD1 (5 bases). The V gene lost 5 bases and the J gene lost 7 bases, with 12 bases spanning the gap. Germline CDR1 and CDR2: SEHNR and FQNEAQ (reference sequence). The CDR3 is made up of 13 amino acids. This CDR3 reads CASSQGLDQPQHF. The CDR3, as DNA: TGTGCCAGCAGCCAGGGACTAGACCAGCCCCAGCATTTT.

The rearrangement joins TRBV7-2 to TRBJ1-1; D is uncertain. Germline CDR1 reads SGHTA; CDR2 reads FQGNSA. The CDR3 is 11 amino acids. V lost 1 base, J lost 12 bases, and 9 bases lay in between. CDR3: CASSLGTETFF. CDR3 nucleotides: TGTGCCAGCAGCTTAGGGACCGAAACTTTCTTT.

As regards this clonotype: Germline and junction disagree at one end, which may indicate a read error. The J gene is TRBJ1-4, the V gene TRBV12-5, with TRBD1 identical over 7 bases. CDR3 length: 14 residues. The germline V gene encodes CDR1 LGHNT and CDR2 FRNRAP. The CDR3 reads CASSLGGQVEKPFF. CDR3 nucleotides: TGTGCCAGCAGTTTAGGGGGCCAAGTTGAAAAACCGTTTTTT.

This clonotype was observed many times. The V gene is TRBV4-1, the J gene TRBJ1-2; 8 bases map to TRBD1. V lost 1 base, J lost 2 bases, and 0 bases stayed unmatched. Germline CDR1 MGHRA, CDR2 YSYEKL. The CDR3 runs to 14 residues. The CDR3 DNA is TGCGCCAGCAGCCAAGGGACAGGGAACTATGGCTACACCTTC. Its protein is CASSQGTGNYGYTF.

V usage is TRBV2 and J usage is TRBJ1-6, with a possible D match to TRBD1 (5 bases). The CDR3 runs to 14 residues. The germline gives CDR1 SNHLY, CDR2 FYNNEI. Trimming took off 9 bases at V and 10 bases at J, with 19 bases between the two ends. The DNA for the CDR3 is TGTGCCAGTGGCGGGGGGTCTTCCGAGTCACCCCTCCACTTT. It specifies CASGGGSSESPLHF. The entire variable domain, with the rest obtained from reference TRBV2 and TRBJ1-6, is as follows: EPEVTQTPSHQVTQMGQEVILRCVPISNHLYFYWYRQILGQKVEFLVSFYNNEISEKSEIFDDQFSVERPDGSNFTLKIRSTKLEDSAMYFCASGGGSSESPLHFGNGTRLTVT.

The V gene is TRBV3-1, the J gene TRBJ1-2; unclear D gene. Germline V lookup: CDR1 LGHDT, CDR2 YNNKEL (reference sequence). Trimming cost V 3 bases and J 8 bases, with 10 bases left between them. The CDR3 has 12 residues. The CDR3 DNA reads TGTGCCAGCAGCCACAGGAAAGAAGGCTACACCTTC. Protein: CASSHRKEGYTF.

The chain's CDR3 is CASRPQRTTNTEAFF. The CDR3 nucleotides read TGTGCCAGCAGGCCCCAGAGGACTACGAACACTGAAGCTTTCTTT. The chain joins TRBV12-3 or TRBV12-4 to TRBJ1-1; D gene uncertain. Trimming took 6 bases from V and 1 from J, leaving 15 bases between them. The length of the CDR3 is 15 residues.

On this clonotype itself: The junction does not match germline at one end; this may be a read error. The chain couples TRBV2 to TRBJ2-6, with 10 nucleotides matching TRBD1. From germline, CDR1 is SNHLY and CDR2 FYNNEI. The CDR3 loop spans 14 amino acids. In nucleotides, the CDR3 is TGTGCCAGCAGTACCGGGACAGGGGCCAACGTTCTGACTTTC. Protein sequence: CASSTGTGANVLTF.

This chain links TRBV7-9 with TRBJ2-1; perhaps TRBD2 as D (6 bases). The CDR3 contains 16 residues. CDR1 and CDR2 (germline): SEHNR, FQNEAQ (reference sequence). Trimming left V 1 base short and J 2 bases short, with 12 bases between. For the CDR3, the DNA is TGTGCCAGCAGCTTAGAGGTAGCGGCTGCCTACAATGAGCAGTTCTTC. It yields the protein CASSLEVAAAYNEQFF.

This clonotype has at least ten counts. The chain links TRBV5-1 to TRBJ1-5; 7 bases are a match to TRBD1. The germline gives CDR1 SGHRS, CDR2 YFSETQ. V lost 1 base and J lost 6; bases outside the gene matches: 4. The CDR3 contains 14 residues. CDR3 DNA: TGCGCCAGCAGCTTGAGACCAGGGGGTCAGCCCCAGCATTTT. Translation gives CASSLRPGGQPQHF.

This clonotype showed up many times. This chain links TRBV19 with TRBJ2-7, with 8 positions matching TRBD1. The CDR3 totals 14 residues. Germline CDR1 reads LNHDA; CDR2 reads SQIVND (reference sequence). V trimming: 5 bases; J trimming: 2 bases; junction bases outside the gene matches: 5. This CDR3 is CASSGGQVAYEQYF. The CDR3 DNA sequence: TGTGCCAGTAGTGGGGGACAGGTGGCCTACGAGCAGTACTTC.

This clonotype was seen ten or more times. The CDR3 DNA reads TGCAGCGTTGTGGGCGGGAACACCGGGGAGCTGTTTTTT. Its protein is CSVVGGNTGELFF. The chain carries TRBV29-1 and TRBJ2-2; D is unclear. V gave up 4 bases and J gave up 1 base, with 7 bases separating them. The CDR3 is 13 residues long. Germline CDR1 reads SQVTM; CDR2 reads ANQGSEA.

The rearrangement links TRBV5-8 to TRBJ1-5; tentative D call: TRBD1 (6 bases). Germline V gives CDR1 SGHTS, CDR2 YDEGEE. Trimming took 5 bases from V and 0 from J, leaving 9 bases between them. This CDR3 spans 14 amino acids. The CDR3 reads CASRKQGSNQPQHF. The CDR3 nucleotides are TGTGCCAGCAGGAAACAGGGTAGCAATCAGCCCCAGCATTTT.

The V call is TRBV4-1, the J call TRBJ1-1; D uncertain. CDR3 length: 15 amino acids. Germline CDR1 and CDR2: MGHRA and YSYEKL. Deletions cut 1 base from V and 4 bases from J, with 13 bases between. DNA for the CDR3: TGCGCCAGCAGCCAAGTCAGCGTTAGAGGCACTGAAGCTTTCTTT. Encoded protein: CASSQVSVRGTEAFF.

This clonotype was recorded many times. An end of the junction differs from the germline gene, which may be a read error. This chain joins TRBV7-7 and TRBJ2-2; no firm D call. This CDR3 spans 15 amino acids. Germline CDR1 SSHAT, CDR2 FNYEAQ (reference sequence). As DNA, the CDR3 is TGTGCTAGCAGGCCCGGCATGAGGAACACCGGGGAGCTGTTTTTT. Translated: CASRPGMRNTGELFF.

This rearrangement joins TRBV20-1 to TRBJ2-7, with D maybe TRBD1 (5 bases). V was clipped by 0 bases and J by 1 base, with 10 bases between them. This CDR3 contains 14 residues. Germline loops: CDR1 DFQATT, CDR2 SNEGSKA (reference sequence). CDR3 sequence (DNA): TGCAGTGCTAGAGATCCAGGGTGTTCCTACGAGCAGTACTTC. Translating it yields CSARDPGCSYEQYF.

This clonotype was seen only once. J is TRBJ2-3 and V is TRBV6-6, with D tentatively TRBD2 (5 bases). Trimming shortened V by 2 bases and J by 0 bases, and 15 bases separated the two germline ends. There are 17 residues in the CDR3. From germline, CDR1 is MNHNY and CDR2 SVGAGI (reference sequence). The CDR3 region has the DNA TGTGCCAGCAGTTACAGGAGTGGTGGCGGGAGCACAGATACGCAGTATTTT. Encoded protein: CASSYRSGGGSTDTQYF.

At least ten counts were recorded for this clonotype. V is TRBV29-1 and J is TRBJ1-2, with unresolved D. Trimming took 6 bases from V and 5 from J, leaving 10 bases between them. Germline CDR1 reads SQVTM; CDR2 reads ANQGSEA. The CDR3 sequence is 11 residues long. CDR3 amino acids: CSVETGYGYTF. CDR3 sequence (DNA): TGCAGCGTGGAGACTGGTTATGGCTACACCTTC.

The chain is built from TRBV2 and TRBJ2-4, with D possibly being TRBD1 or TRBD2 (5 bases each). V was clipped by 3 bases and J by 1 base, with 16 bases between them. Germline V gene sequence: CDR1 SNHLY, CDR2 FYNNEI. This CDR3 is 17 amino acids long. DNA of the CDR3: TGTGCCAGCAGTGAGGCTGGACTTTGGGGCGCCAAAAACATTCAGTACTTC. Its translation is CASSEAGLWGAKNIQYF.

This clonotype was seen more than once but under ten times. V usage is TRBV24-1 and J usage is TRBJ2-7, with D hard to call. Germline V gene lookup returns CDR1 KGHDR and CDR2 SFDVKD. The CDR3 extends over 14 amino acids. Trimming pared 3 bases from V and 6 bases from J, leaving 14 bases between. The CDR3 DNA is TGTGCCACCAGTGATAGTCAGGTTAGTTTCGAGCAGTACTTC. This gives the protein CATSDSQVSFEQYF.

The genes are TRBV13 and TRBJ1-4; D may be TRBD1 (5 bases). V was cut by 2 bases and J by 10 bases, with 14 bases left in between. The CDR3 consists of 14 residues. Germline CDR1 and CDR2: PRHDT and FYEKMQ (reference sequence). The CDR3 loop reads CASSLQGVSGKLFF. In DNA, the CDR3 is TGTGCCAGCAGCTTACAGGGCGTTTCGGGAAAACTGTTTTTT.

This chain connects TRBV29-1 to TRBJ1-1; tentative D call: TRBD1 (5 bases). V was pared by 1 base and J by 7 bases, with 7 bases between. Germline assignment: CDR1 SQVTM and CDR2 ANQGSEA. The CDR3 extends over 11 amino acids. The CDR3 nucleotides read TGCAGCGTTGAAGGACAGAATGAAGCTTTCTTT. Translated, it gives CSVEGQNEAFF.

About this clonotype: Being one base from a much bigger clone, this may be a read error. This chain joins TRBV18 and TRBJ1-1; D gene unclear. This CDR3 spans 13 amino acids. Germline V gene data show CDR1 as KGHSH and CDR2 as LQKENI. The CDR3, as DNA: TGTGCCAGCTCACCTCAGATGAAAACTGAAGCTTTCTTT. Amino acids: CASSPQMKTEAFF.

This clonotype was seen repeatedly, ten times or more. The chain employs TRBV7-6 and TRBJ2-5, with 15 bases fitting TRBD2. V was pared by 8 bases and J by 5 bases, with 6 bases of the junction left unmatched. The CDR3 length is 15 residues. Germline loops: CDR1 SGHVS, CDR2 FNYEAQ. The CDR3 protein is CASGRTSGRGETQYF. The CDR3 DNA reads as TGTGCCAGCGGTAGGACTAGCGGGAGGGGGGAGACCCAGTACTTC.

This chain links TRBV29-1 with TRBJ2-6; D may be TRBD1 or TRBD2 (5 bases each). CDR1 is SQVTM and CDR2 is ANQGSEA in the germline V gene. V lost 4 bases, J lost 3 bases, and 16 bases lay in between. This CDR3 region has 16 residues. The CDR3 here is CSVGDGANYGANVLTF. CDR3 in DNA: TGCAGCGTTGGGGACGGAGCTAACTATGGGGCCAACGTCCTGACTTTC.

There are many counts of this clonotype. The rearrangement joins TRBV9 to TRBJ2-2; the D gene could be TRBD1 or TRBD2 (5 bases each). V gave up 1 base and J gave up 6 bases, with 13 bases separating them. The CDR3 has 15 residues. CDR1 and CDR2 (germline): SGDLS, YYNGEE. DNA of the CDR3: TGTGCCAGCAGCGTATCTCCGGGGCGACCCGGGGAGCTGTTTTTT. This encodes CASSVSPGRPGELFF.